One sample yielded the 15 T cell receptor beta chains listed below, sequenced in a study of T cell repertoires in cytomegalovirus infection. The antigens of these receptors remain unknown. Each CDR3 protein gets one entry after TCRdb re-called the reads with MiXCR. The sample lists roughly 280,000 distinct CDR3 sequences, around 20% occurring once. The material sequenced was cultured PBMCs, taken from culture after CMV antigen stimulation. Every receptor here comes from a human donor in good health (CMV status not recorded). Some clones in this sample may be carry-over from other donors' samples.

V is TRBV6-2 or TRBV6-3 and J is TRBJ2-7, with D unresolved. The CDR3 has 12 amino acids. Deletions cut 8 bases from V and 2 bases from J, with 10 bases between. Per germline, CDR1 MNHEY and CDR2 SVGEGT. CDR3 amino acids: CASQGGPYEQYV. In DNA, the CDR3 is TGTGCCAGCCAAGGCGGACCCTACGAGCAGTACGTC.

The CDR3 bases are TGTGCCAGTAGTGGGACAGGGGGCCTCTATGGCTACACCTTC. Its translation is CASSGTGGLYGYTF. This chain connects TRBV19 to TRBJ1-2; 12 positions match TRBD1. J gave up 4 bases and V 5 bases, and 2 bases lay outside the gene matches. CDR1 is LNHDA, CDR2 SQIVND, per germline (reference sequence). The CDR3 covers 14 residues.

At least ten counts were recorded for this clonotype. The V call is TRBV7-2, the J call TRBJ2-5; TRBD1 aligns across 9 bases. CDR1 SGHTA and CDR2 FQGNSA come from the germline V gene. The CDR3 has 13 amino acids. V lost 5 bases to trimming and J lost 4 bases; unmatched junction nucleotides: 2. The CDR3 here is CASSTDRGETQYF. In DNA, the CDR3 is TGTGCCAGCAGCACGGACAGGGGAGAGACCCAGTACTTC.

The J gene is TRBJ1-1, the V gene TRBV6-6; the D is unclear. The CDR3 consists of 14 residues. Trimming took off 0 bases at V and 5 bases at J, with 10 bases between the two ends. Germline CDR1 and CDR2: MNHNY and SVGAGI (reference sequence). Here the CDR3 DNA reads TGTGCCAGCAGTTACTCGTTTGGAGGGACTGAAGCTTTCTTT. Its protein product is CASSYSFGGTEAFF.

This clonotype has ten or more counts. The CDR3 DNA sequence: TGTGCCAGCAGCTTAGAATACAGGGCGATTTTCTTTAGGCCTGAAGCTTTCTTT. It yields the protein CASSLEYRAIFFRPEAFF. The gene calls are TRBV7-2 and TRBJ1-1; D is perhaps TRBD1 (6 bases). From germline, CDR1 is SGHTA and CDR2 FQGNSA. The CDR3 length is 18 residues. V gave up 1 base and J gave up 6 bases, with 24 bases separating them. The full variable domain, rest sourced from reference TRBV7-2 and TRBJ1-1, is GAGVSQSPSNKVTEKGKDVELRCDPISGHTALYWYRQSLGQGLEFLIYFQGNSAPDKSGLPSDRFSAERTGGSVSTLTIQRTQQEDSAVYLCASSLEYRAIFFRPEAFFGQGTRLTVV.

This clonotype was detected many times. The chain recombines TRBV7-3 with TRBJ2-1; D uncertain. Germline-derived CDR1 and CDR2 are SGHTA and FQGTGA. This CDR3 comprises 15 residues. With 5 bases removed from V and 9 bases from J, the gap between germline ends came to 20 bases. The CDR3 DNA is TGTGCCAGCAGCCCTAATTTAGTGGCCCAATCTGAGCAGTTCTTC. This sequence encodes CASSPNLVAQSEQFF.

The chain carries TRBV6-5 and TRBJ2-2; 12 nucleotides agree with TRBD2. V was pared by 3 bases and J by 6 bases, with 5 bases of the junction left unmatched. Germline V CDR1 and CDR2: MNHEY, SVGAGI. This CDR3 is 16 amino acids long. In DNA form, the CDR3 reads TGTGCCAGCAGTTATTTGACTAGCGGGAGTGCCGGGGAGCTGTTTTTT. It translates to CASSYLTSGSAGELFF.

This rearrangement joins TRBV4-1 to TRBJ2-2, with D possibly matching TRBD1 (5 bases). The germline V gene has CDR1 MGHRA and CDR2 YSYEKL. V was pared by 3 bases and J by 2 bases, with 10 bases between. This CDR3 contains 15 residues. The DNA of the CDR3 is TGCGCCAGCAGCCAGGGGCCTAGAAACACCGGGGAGCTGTTTTTT. Translating it yields CASSQGPRNTGELFF.

The V gene is TRBV2, the J gene TRBJ1-4; TRBD1 aligns across 7 bases. J was trimmed by 5 bases and V by 7 bases; bases with no gene match: 7. There are 14 residues in the CDR3. The germline V gene has CDR1 SNHLY and CDR2 FYNNEI. The CDR3 nucleotides are TGTGCCAGCACCCGACAGGGAAGAAATGAAAAACTGTTTTTT. It codes for CASTRQGRNEKLFF.

This clonotype came up many times. V is TRBV7-2 and J is TRBJ1-3, with D tentatively TRBD1 (5 bases). CDR1 and CDR2 (germline): SGHTA, FQGNSA. The V and J ends lost 5 bases and 4 bases respectively, with 12 bases between them. The CDR3 sequence is 14 residues long. CDR3 in amino acids: CASSRGDGGNTIYF. The CDR3 region has the DNA TGTGCCAGCAGCCGTGGGGACGGAGGAAACACCATATATTTT.

This clonotype was recorded many times. The chain combines TRBV4-1 with TRBJ1-1; D is undetermined. The germline gives CDR1 MGHRA, CDR2 YSYEKL. CDR3 length: 14 residues. Trimming took off 5 bases at V and 4 bases at J, with 14 bases between the two ends. The CDR3 region has the DNA TGCGCCAGCAGCGGGCCGCTAAAGGGCACTGAAGCTTTCTTT. Its protein is CASSGPLKGTEAFF.

This clonotype has more than one count but fewer than ten. V usage is TRBV4-1 and J usage is TRBJ2-1; D possibly matches TRBD1 or TRBD2 (6 bases each). This CDR3 spans 14 amino acids. Trimming pared 0 bases from V and 8 bases from J, leaving 11 bases between. Germline V gene data show CDR1 as MGHRA and CDR2 as YSYEKL. The CDR3 is CASSQDSGADEQFF. CDR3 DNA sequence: TGCGCCAGCAGCCAAGATTCGGGGGCTGATGAGCAGTTCTTC.

This clonotype was found a few times. The J gene is TRBJ1-4, the V gene TRBV6-5, with D possibly matching TRBD1 (5 bases). The V and J ends lost 2 bases and 3 bases respectively, with 7 bases between them. This CDR3 has 14 amino acids. Germline V gene lookup returns CDR1 MNHEY and CDR2 SVGAGI. The CDR3 DNA sequence: TGTGCCAGCAGTTACGGCAGGGCTAATGAAAAACTGTTTTTT. Translating it yields CASSYGRANEKLFF.

The chain couples TRBV13 to TRBJ2-7; D may be TRBD2 (5 bases). Germline-derived CDR1 and CDR2 are PRHDT and FYEKMQ (reference sequence). Trimming removed 2 bases from V and 3 bases from J, with 11 bases in between. CDR3 size: 14 residues. Here the CDR3 DNA reads TGTGCCAGCAGCTTATTTAGCGAGGGCTACGAGCAGTACTTC. Translating it yields CASSLFSEGYEQYF.

The chain recombines TRBV12-3 or TRBV12-4 with TRBJ2-2; possible D gene TRBD1, 5 bases. The CDR3 sequence is 16 residues long. Trimming pared 6 bases from V and 2 bases from J, leaving 16 bases between. The CDR3: CASSNHPRVNTGELFF. The CDR3 coding sequence is TGTGCCAGCAGCAACCATCCCAGGGTCAACACCGGGGAGCTGTTTTTT.